Each of the 18 T cell receptor beta chains below was sequenced from the same sample in a study of blood T cell repertoires in COVID-19. TCRdb's copy holds only in-frame clones and misses some; the assay was immunoSEQ multiplex PCR. The repertoire includes tens of thousands of clones, more than 65% of them detected once, and about 27% sits in the top ten. Sample: peripheral blood. The receptors originated from a man of 80 years or more with acute or convalescent COVID-19.

V and J are TRBV23-1 and TRBJ2-5, with a possible D match to TRBD1 (6 bases). TRBV23-1 carries the ORF label, with uncertain function. The length of the CDR3 is 10 residues. The V and J ends lost 9 bases and 5 bases respectively, with 7 bases between them. CDR3 protein: CASDRETQYF. The CDR3 bases are TGCGCCAGTGACAGGGAGACCCAGTACTTC.

Here the CDR3 DNA reads TGTGCCAGTAGTATGTCTCGACGGGGGGGCCAAGATACGCAGTATTTT. Residues: CASSMSRRGGQDTQYF. The V and J genes are TRBV19 and TRBJ2-3; 8 positions match TRBD2. J lost 5 bases, V lost 3 bases, and 10 bases had no gene match. Germline values: CDR1 LNHDA, CDR2 SQIVND (reference sequence). This CDR3 has 16 amino acids.

The genes are TRBV10-1 and TRBJ2-3; TRBD1 aligns across 8 bases. The junction had 6 bases not matched to a gene; V was cut back by 4 bases and J by 0 bases. Germline CDR1 is WNHNN and CDR2 is SYGVQD (reference sequence). The CDR3 extends over 16 amino acids. The CDR3 DNA sequence: TGCGCCAGCAGTGGGGGACAGGCGGTCAGCACAGATACGCAGTATTTT. As protein: CASSGGQAVSTDTQYF.

This clone was found a few times. The rearrangement uses TRBV7-9 and TRBJ2-1, with D hard to call. Between the trimmed V and J ends, which lost 1 base and 0 bases, there was a span of 4 bases. CDR3 size: 14 residues. Germline CDR1 is SEHNR and CDR2 is FQNEAQ (reference sequence). The CDR3 sequence: CASSLDSSYNEQFF. CDR3 sequence (DNA): TGTGCCAGCAGCTTAGACAGCTCCTACAATGAGCAGTTCTTC.

CDR3 nucleotide sequence: TGCAGCGTAAGACTAGCGGGAGTCTCCAATTACGAGCAGTACTTC. It is translated as CSVRLAGVSNYEQYF. V and J are TRBV29-1 and TRBJ2-7, with 12 nucleotides matching TRBD2. There are 15 residues in the CDR3. The J segment lost 4 bases and the V segment lost 6 bases, leaving 10 bases of the junction unmatched. CDR1 is SQVTM, CDR2 ANQGSEA, per germline.

This clone appeared a few times. This sequence joins TRBV7-2 and TRBJ2-7, with 7 bases lining up with TRBD1. Germline CDR1 and CDR2: SGHTA and FQGNSA. CDR3 length: 13 amino acids. Trimming cost V 2 bases and J 9 bases; bases outside gene matches: 7. The CDR3 DNA reads as TGTGCCAGCAGCTTATTTGGACAGGAAGGGCAGTACTTC. Protein product: CASSLFGQEGQYF.

This CDR3 reads CASSWGQSNQPQHF. In DNA, the CDR3 is TGTGCCAGCAGTTGGGGACAGAGCAATCAGCCCCAGCATTTT. V and J are TRBV2 and TRBJ1-5, with 7 bases that match TRBD1. The CDR3 sequence is 14 residues long. Germline trimming cut 5 bases from V and 1 base from J; bases unmatched to any gene: 2. Germline V gene lookup returns CDR1 SNHLY and CDR2 FYNNEI.

This clone was seen only a few times. The genes are TRBV29-1 and TRBJ1-4; possibly TRBD1 for D (6 bases). The CDR3 is made up of 14 amino acids. V lost 1 base and J lost 4, with 10 bases in between. Germline assignment: CDR1 SQVTM and CDR2 ANQGSEA. This CDR3 is CSVEGTGNNEKLFF. The CDR3 DNA follows: TGCAGCGTTGAAGGTACAGGGAATAATGAAAAACTGTTTTTT.

The V gene is TRBV2, the J gene TRBJ1-2; TRBD1 aligns across 7 bases. The trim removed 11 bases at V and 3 bases at J, leaving 6 bases unmatched. This CDR3 has 12 amino acids. The germline CDR1 and CDR2 sequences are SNHLY and FYNNEI. The CDR3 reads CAGRGLDYGYTF. The CDR3 DNA reads as TGTGCCGGAAGGGGGCTTGACTATGGCTACACCTTC.

A single count supports this clone. The rearrangement joins TRBV19 to TRBJ1-6; unclear D gene. The CDR3 has 15 amino acids. CDR1 is LNHDA and CDR2 is SQIVND in the germline V gene (reference sequence). V gave up 1 base and J gave up 2 bases, with 6 bases separating them. The CDR3 here is CASSIGGTYNSPLHF. DNA of the CDR3: TGTGCCAGTAGTATAGGAGGGACCTATAATTCACCCCTCCACTTT. The variable domain in full, with the rest retrieved from reference TRBV19 and TRBJ1-6, is DGGITQSPKYLFRKEGQNVTLSCEQNLNHDAMYWYRQDPGQGLRLIYYSQIVNDFQKGDIAEGYSVSREKKESFPLTVTSAQKNPTAFYLCASSIGGTYNSPLHFGNGTRLTVT.

This chain links TRBV9 with TRBJ2-5; 13 bases are a match to TRBD2. V gave up 4 bases and J gave up 5 bases; unmatched junction bases: 5. This CDR3 contains 15 residues. Per the germline V gene, CDR1 is SGDLS and CDR2 is YYNGEE. CDR3 DNA sequence: TGTGCCAGCAGCCCCGGACTAGCGGGGGTTGAGACCCAGTACTTC. Its translation is CASSPGLAGVETQYF.

This clone was seen more than once but under ten times. The V and J genes are TRBV9 and TRBJ1-6; TRBD1 aligns across 7 bases. Germline assignment: CDR1 SGDLS and CDR2 YYNGEE. The V and J ends lost 0 bases and 6 bases, in that order; junction bases with no gene match: 9. CDR3 length equals 17 residues. CDR3 amino acids: CASSVDPGQGGNSPLHF. CDR3 coding DNA: TGTGCCAGCAGCGTAGACCCAGGGCAGGGGGGTAATTCACCCCTCCACTTT.

The chain recombines TRBV5-6 with TRBJ1-1; 10 bases line up with TRBD1. V was pared by 4 bases and J by 5 bases, with 5 bases of the junction left unmatched. This CDR3 contains 14 residues. The germline CDR1 and CDR2 sequences are SGHDT and YYEEEE. CDR3 sequence reads: CASSRDRGSTEAFF. The DNA of the CDR3 is TGTGCCAGCAGCCGGGACAGGGGAAGTACTGAAGCTTTCTTT.

Turning to this clone: Other DNA sequences from this sample encode an identical CDR3 as well. The chain joins TRBV5-1 to TRBJ1-1; 7 bases align to TRBD1. Germline V gene lookup returns CDR1 SGHRS and CDR2 YFSETQ. Unmatched junction bases numbered 3, after V lost 4 bases and J lost 0 bases. The CDR3 extends over 14 amino acids. In nucleotides, the CDR3 is TGCGCCAGCAGCCTACAGGGGATGAACACTGAAGCTTTCTTT. Translating gives CASSLQGMNTEAFF.

The chain carries TRBV28 and TRBJ2-2, with TRBD1 identical over 12 bases. This CDR3 contains 15 residues. Germline assignment: CDR1 MDHEN and CDR2 SYDVKM. V shed 4 bases and J 6 bases; nucleotides not matched to a gene: 3. Here the CDR3 reads CASSSGDRGPGELFF. Here the CDR3 DNA reads TGTGCCAGCAGTTCGGGGGACAGGGGGCCCGGGGAGCTGTTTTTT.

The V gene is TRBV4-1, the J gene TRBJ2-1; perhaps TRBD2 as D (6 bases). Trimming took 1 base from V and 4 from J, leaving 11 bases between them. Germline loops: CDR1 MGHRA, CDR2 YSYEKL. The CDR3 contains 15 residues. CDR3 nucleotides: TGCGCCAGCAGCCAAGTGCTGGACTATTACAATGAGCAGTTCTTC. This sequence encodes CASSQVLDYYNEQFF.

The chain combines TRBV19 with TRBJ2-7; TRBD2 is a possible D gene (5 bases). Germline-derived CDR1 and CDR2 are LNHDA and SQIVND (reference sequence). Trimming removed 5 bases from V and 3 bases from J, with 14 bases in between. CDR3 length equals 14 residues. The CDR3 DNA reads TGTGCCAGTAGTCCCCGGGGTGGGGACTACGAGCAGTACTTC. Amino acids: CASSPRGGDYEQYF.

This sequence joins TRBV6-2 or TRBV6-3 and TRBJ1-1, with a tentative D call TRBD1 (6 bases). The CDR3 is made up of 20 amino acids. CDR1 MNHEY and CDR2 SVGEGT come from the germline V gene. V gave up 0 bases and J gave up 0 bases, with 23 bases separating them. CDR3 residues: CASSYSSAGAVNRLNTEAFF. In nucleotides, the CDR3 is TGTGCCAGCAGTTACTCGAGTGCGGGGGCAGTCAATAGGCTGAACACTGAAGCTTTCTTT.